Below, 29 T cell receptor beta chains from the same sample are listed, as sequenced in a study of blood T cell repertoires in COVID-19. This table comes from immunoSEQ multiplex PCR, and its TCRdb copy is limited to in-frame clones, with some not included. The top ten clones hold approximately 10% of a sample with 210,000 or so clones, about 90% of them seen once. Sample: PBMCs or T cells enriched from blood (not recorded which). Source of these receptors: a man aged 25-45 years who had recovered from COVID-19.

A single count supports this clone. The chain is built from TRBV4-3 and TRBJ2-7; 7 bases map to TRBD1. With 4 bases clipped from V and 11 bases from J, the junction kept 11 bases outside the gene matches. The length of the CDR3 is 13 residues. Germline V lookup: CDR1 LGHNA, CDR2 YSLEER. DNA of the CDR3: TGCGCCAGCAGCCTGGACAGGAGTAGTCAGGAGTACTTC. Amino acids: CASSLDRSSQEYF.

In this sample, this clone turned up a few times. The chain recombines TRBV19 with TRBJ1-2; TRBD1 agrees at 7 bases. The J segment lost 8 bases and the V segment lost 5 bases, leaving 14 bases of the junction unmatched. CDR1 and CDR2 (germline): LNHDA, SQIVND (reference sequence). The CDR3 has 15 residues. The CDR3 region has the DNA TGTGCCAGTAGTCCCGAGACAGGGAGAACGGGAGGCTACACCTTC. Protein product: CASSPETGRTGGYTF.

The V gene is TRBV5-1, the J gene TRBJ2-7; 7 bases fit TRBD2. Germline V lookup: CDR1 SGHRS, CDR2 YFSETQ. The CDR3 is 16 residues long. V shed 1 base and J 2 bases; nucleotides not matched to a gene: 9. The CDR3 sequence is CASSLIPSGLTYEQYF. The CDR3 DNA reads TGCGCCAGCAGCTTGATCCCTAGCGGCCTAACCTACGAGCAGTACTTC.

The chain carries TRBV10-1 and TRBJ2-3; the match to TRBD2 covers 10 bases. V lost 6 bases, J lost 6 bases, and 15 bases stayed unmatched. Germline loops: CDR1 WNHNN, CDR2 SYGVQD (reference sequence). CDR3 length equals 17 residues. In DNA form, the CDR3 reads TGCGCCAGCAGCCGACACCTGAGCGGGAGGGCGGGTGATACGCAGTATTTT. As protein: CASSRHLSGRAGDTQYF.

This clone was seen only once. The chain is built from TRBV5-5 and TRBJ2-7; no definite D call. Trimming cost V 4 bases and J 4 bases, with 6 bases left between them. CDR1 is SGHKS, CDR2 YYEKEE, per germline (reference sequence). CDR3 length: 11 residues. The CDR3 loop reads CASSRGYEQYF. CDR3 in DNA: TGTGCCAGCAGCCGCGGTTACGAGCAGTACTTC.

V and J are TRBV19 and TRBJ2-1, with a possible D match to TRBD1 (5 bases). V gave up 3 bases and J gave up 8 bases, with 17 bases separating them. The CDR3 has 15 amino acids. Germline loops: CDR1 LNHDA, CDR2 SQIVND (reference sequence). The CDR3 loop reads CASSIQGHANDEQFF. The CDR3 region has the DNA TGTGCCAGTAGTATCCAAGGACATGCGAACGATGAGCAGTTCTTC. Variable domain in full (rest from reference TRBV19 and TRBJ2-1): DGGITQSPKYLFRKEGQNVTLSCEQNLNHDAMYWYRQDPGQGLRLIYYSQIVNDFQKGDIAEGYSVSREKKESFPLTVTSAQKNPTAFYLCASSIQGHANDEQFFGPGTRLTVL.

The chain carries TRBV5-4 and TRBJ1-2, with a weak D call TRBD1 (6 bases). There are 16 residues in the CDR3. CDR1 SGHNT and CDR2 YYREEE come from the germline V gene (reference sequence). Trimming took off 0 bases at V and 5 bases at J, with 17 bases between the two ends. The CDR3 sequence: CASSLELGAPLYGYTF. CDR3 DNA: TGTGCCAGCAGCTTGGAACTGGGGGCTCCCCTATATGGCTACACCTTC.

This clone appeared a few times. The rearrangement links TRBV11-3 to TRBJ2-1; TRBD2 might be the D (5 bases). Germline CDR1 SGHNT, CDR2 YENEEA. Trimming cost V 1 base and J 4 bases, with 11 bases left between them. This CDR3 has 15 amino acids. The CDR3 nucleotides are TGTGCCAGCAGCTTAGCTAGAGGGCAATACAATGAGCAGTTCTTC. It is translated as CASSLARGQYNEQFF.

The CDR3 DNA reads TGTGCCAGCAGGCGCCAGGTTTCCTACGAGCAGTACTTC. It codes for CASRRQVSYEQYF. This sequence joins TRBV11-3 and TRBJ2-7; no firm D call. CDR1 and CDR2 from the germline V gene are SGHNT and YENEEA. The CDR3 totals 13 residues. V was clipped by 6 bases and J by 1 base, with 10 bases between them.

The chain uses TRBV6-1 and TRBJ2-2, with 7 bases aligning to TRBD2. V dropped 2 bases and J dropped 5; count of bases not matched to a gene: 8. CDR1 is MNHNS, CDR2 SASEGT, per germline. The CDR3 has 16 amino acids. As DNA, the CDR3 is TGTGCCAGCAGTGAAATGGGGGGGAGGTGGACCGGGGAGCTGTTTTTT. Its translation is CASSEMGGRWTGELFF.

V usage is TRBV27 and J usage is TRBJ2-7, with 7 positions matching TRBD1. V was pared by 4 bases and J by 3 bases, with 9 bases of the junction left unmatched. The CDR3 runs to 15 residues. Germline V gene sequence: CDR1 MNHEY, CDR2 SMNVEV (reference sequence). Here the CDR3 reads CASSYLRDSLYEQYF. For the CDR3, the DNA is TGTGCCAGCAGTTACCTCCGGGACAGCCTCTACGAGCAGTACTTC.

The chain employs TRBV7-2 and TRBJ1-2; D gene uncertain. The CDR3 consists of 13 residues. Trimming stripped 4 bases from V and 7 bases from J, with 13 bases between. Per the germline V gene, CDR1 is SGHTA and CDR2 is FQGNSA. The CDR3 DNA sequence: TGTGCCAGCAGCTCAGTCAATCCTTTTGGCTACACCTTC. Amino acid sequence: CASSSVNPFGYTF.

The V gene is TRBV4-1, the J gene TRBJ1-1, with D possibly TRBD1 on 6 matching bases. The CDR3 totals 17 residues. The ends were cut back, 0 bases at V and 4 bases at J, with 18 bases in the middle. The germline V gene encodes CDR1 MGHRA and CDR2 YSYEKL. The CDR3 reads CASSQERRGGVSTEAFF. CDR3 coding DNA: TGCGCCAGCAGCCAAGAGAGGAGGGGGGGCGTATCCACTGAAGCTTTCTTT.

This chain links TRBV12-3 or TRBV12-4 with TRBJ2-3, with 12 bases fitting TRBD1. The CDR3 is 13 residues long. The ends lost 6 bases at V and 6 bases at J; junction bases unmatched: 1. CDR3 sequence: CASRGTGGDTQYF. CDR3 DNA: TGTGCCAGCAGGGGGACAGGGGGCGATACGCAGTATTTT.

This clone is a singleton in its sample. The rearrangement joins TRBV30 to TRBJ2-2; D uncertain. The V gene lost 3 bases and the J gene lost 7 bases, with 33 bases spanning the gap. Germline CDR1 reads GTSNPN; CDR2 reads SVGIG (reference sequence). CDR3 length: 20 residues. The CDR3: CAWSCPSSGEWPYEVGELFF. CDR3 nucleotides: TGTGCCTGGAGCTGCCCGTCTAGTGGCGAATGGCCATATGAAGTCGGGGAGCTGTTTTTT.

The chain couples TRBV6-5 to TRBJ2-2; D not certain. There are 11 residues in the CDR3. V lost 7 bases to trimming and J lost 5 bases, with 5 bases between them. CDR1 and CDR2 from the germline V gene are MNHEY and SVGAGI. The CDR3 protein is CASTETGELFF. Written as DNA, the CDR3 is TGTGCCAGCACCGAGACCGGGGAGCTGTTTTTT.

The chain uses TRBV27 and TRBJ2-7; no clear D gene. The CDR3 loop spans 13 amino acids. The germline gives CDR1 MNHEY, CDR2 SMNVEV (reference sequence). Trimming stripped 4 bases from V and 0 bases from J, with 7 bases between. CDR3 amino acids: CASSSSASYEQYF. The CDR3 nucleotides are TGTGCCAGCAGTTCCAGCGCCTCCTACGAGCAGTACTTC.

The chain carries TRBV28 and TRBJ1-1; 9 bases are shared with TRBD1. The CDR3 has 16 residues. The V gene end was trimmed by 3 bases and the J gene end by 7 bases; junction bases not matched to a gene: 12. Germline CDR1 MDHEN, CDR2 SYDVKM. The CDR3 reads CASSFIGRTGVNEAFF. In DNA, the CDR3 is TGTGCCAGCAGTTTTATTGGAAGGACAGGGGTTAATGAAGCTTTCTTT.

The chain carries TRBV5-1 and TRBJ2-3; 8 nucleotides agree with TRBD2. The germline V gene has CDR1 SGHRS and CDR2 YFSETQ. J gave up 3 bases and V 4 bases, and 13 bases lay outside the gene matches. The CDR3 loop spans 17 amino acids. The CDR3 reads CASSAWEAGGTTDTQYF. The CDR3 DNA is TGCGCCAGCAGCGCCTGGGAGGCGGGGGGAACTACAGATACGCAGTATTTT.

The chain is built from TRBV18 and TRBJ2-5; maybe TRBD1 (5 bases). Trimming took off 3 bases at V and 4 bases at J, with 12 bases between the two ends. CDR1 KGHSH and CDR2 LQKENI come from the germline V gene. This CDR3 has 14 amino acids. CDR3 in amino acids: CASSPRRERETQYF. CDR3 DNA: TGTGCCAGCTCACCCCGCAGGGAACGAGAGACCCAGTACTTC.

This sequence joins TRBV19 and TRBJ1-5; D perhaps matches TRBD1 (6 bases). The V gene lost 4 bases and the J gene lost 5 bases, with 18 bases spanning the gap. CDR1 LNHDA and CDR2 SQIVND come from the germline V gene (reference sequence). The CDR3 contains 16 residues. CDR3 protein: CASSSPTGGAYQPQHF. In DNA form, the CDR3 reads TGTGCCAGTAGTAGCCCGACGGGGGGCGCTTATCAGCCCCAGCATTTT.

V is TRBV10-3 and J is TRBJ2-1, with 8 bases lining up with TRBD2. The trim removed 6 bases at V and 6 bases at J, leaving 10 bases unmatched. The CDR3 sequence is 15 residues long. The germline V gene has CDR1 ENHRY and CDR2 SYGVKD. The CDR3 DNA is TGTGCCATCAGCCCCGGAGCGGGAGTTATCAATGAGCAGTTCTTC. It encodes CAISPGAGVINEQFF.

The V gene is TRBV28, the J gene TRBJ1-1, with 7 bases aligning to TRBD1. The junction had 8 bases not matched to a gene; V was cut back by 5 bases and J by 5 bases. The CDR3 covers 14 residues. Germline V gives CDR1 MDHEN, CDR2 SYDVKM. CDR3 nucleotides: TGTGCCAGCAGTCAGACAGGGCCCAGGACTGAAGCTTTCTTT. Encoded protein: CASSQTGPRTEAFF. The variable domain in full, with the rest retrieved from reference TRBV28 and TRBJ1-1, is DVKVTQSSRYLVKRTGEKVFLECVQDMDHENMFWYRQDPGLGLRLIYFSYDVKMKEKGDIPEGYSVSREKKERFSLILESASTNQTSMYLCASSQTGPRTEAFFGQGTRLTVV.

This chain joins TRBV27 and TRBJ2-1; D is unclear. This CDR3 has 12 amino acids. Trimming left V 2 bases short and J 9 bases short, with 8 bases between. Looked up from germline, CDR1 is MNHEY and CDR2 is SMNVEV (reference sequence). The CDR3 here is CASSLMGSEQFF. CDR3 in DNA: TGTGCCAGCAGTTTAATGGGCTCTGAGCAGTTCTTC.

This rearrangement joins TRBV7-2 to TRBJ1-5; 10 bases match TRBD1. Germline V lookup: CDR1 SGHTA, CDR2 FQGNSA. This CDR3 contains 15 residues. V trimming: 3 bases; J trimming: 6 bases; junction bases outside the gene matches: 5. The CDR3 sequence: CASSFGQGGSQPQHF. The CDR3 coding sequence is TGTGCCAGCAGCTTCGGACAGGGGGGCAGTCAGCCCCAGCATTTT.

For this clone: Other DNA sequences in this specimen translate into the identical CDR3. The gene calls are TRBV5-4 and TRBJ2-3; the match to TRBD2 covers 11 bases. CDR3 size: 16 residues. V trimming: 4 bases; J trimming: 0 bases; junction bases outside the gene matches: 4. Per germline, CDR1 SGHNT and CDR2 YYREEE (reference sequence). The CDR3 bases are TGTGCCAGCAGCCTAAGACTAGCGGGGAGCACAGATACGCAGTATTTT. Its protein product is CASSLRLAGSTDTQYF.

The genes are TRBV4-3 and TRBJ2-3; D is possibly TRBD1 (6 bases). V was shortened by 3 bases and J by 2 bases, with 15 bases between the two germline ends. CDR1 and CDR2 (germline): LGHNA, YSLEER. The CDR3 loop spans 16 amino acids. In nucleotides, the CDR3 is TGCGCCAGCAGCCAGGCCGGACAGTGGATCACAGATACGCAGTATTTT. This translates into CASSQAGQWITDTQYF.

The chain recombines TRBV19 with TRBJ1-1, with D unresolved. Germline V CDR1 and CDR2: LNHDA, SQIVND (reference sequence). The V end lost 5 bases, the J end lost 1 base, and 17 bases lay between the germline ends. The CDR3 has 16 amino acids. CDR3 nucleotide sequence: TGTGCCAGTAGTGGCCTTGCATTTTATACGAACACTGAAGCTTTCTTT. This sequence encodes CASSGLAFYTNTEAFF. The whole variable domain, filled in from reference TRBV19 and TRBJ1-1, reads DGGITQSPKYLFRKEGQNVTLSCEQNLNHDAMYWYRQDPGQGLRLIYYSQIVNDFQKGDIAEGYSVSREKKESFPLTVTSAQKNPTAFYLCASSGLAFYTNTEAFFGQGTRLTVV.

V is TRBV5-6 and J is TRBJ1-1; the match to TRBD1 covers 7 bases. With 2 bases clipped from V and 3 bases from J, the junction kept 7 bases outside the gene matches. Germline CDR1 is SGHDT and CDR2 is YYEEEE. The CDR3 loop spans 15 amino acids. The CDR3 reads CASSFITGVDTEAFF. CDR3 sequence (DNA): TGTGCCAGCAGCTTTATAACAGGGGTAGACACTGAAGCTTTCTTT.